One sample yielded the 21 T cell receptor beta chains listed below, sequenced in a study of control samples from healthy donors and cancer patients. The repertoire was sequenced with immunoSEQ multiplex PCR; TCRdb's copy has only in-frame clones and lacks some. The repertoire holds about 95,000 clones, 88% seen once, with approximately 14% in the top ten. The sample consisted of blood. The receptors stem from a woman aged 70-85 years in good health.

This clone was found once. The chain has TRBV20-1 and TRBJ1-1, with D possibly being TRBD1 (5 bases). The CDR3 contains 14 residues. Germline-derived CDR1 and CDR2 are DFQATT and SNEGSKA (reference sequence). V dropped 3 bases and J dropped 6 bases, with 17 bases sitting between them. CDR3 loop: CSASRFQGRAEAFF. The CDR3, as DNA: TGCAGTGCTAGTAGGTTTCAGGGTCGGGCTGAAGCTTTCTTT.

This chain links TRBV4-3 with TRBJ2-1; 12 bases are shared with TRBD2. CDR1 and CDR2 from the germline V gene are LGHNA and YSLEER. There are 15 residues in the CDR3. The V and J ends lost 1 base and 6 bases, in that order; junction bases with no gene match: 1. In nucleotides, the CDR3 is TGCGCCAGCAGCCAAGTGACTAGCGGGGGCAATGAGCAGTTCTTC. It yields the protein CASSQVTSGGNEQFF.

The chain is built from TRBV7-6 and TRBJ2-1, with D uncertain. The CDR3 loop spans 20 amino acids. Trimming took 2 bases from V and 4 from J, leaving 27 bases between them. Germline V gene lookup returns CDR1 SGHVS and CDR2 FNYEAQ. DNA of the CDR3: TGTGCCAGCAGCTTAACTCCCGCGATCTCCGGCCTATCCCATTACAATGAGCAGTTCTTC. Translation gives CASSLTPAISGLSHYNEQFF.

This rearrangement joins TRBV19 to TRBJ2-1, with D possibly being TRBD1 (5 bases). Germline lookup yields CDR1 LNHDA and CDR2 SQIVND (reference sequence). V was cut by 0 bases and J by 7 bases, with 10 bases left in between. The CDR3 extends over 14 amino acids. In DNA form, the CDR3 reads TGTGCCAGTAGTATAGATCAGGGTAGGAATGAGCAGTTCTTC. It encodes CASSIDQGRNEQFF.

The chain is built from TRBV27 and TRBJ2-1, with D perhaps TRBD1 (5 bases). V lost 4 bases to trimming and J lost 10 bases, with 11 bases between them. Germline CDR1 is MNHEY and CDR2 is SMNVEV (reference sequence). The CDR3 extends over 12 amino acids. CDR3: CASSSMAGEQFF. The CDR3 nucleotides are TGTGCCAGCAGTTCGATGGCAGGGGAGCAGTTCTTC.

As concerns this clone: Because the CDR3's place on the DNA is in doubt, the DNA is left out and the CDR3 is given as listed by TCRdb. The chain has TRBV3-1 (or the pseudogene TRBV3-2) and TRBJ2-2; the D call of TRBD2 is as the table states it, not checked on the DNA. Germline V gene lookup returns CDR1 LGHDT and CDR2 YNNKEL (reference sequence). The CDR3 adds up to 16 amino acids, both ends counted. CDR3: CASSPRGSFGAGELFF.

This clone was counted only a few times. This rearrangement joins TRBV4-3 to TRBJ1-4; D gene unclear. Germline-derived CDR1 and CDR2 are LGHNA and YSLEER. The CDR3 is 15 residues long. Deletions cut 0 bases from V and 5 bases from J, with 10 bases between. CDR3 region: CASSQDSQQNEKLFF. The CDR3 DNA reads TGCGCCAGCAGCCAAGATTCCCAACAGAATGAAAAACTGTTTTTT.

V and J are TRBV11-2 and TRBJ2-1; D is uncertain. Trimming left V 1 base short and J 10 bases short, with 11 bases between. CDR3 length equals 13 residues. Germline-derived CDR1 and CDR2 are SGHAT and FQNNGV. This chain's CDR3 is CASSLGAAAEQFF. CDR3 in DNA: TGTGCCAGCAGCTTAGGGGCCGCGGCGGAGCAGTTCTTC.

V gene TRBV27 combines with J gene TRBJ2-7; 9 positions match TRBD1. The CDR3 consists of 15 residues. CDR1 is MNHEY, CDR2 SMNVEV, per germline (reference sequence). V was pared by 3 bases and J by 2 bases, with 5 bases of the junction left unmatched. Here the CDR3 reads CASSFWDRAPYEQYF. The CDR3 DNA sequence: TGTGCCAGCAGTTTCTGGGACAGGGCCCCCTACGAGCAGTACTTC.

The rearrangement uses TRBV3-1 (or the pseudogene TRBV3-2) and TRBJ1-1; D gene uncertain. The CDR3 has 12 amino acids. V was clipped by 8 bases and J by 11 bases, with 18 bases between them. CDR1 LGHDT and CDR2 YNNKEL come from the germline V gene (reference sequence). The CDR3 coding sequence is TGTGCCAGCTCGGGCCCCAACGAGATGGCTTTCTTT. Protein sequence: CASSGPNEMAFF.

The chain is built from TRBV6-2 or TRBV6-3 and TRBJ2-7; unclear D gene. Germline V gene sequence: CDR1 MNHEY, CDR2 SVGEGT. The V gene lost 4 bases and the J gene lost 4 bases, with 5 bases spanning the gap. The CDR3 runs to 11 residues. CDR3 sequence: CASSSLYEQYF. The CDR3 DNA reads as TGTGCCAGCAGTTCCCTTTACGAGCAGTACTTC.

The chain has TRBV6-5 and TRBJ1-5; D is perhaps TRBD1 (6 bases). Germline CDR1 MNHEY, CDR2 SVGAGI. The CDR3 is 14 amino acids. DNA for the CDR3: TGTGCTACAAATGGGGGCGCGGGCAATCAGCCCCAGCATTTT. It translates to CATNGGAGNQPQHF.

The rearrangement links TRBV5-1 to TRBJ2-1, with 7 nucleotides matching TRBD2. The V and J ends lost 0 bases and 1 base, in that order; junction bases with no gene match: 7. The germline V gene has CDR1 SGHRS and CDR2 YFSETQ. The CDR3 has 17 residues. CDR3 bases: TGCGCCAGCAGCTTGGGATGGCGGGAGATGTCCTACAATGAGCAGTTCTTC. This gives the protein CASSLGWREMSYNEQFF.

The chain is built from TRBV6-1 and TRBJ1-4, with unresolved D. CDR3 length equals 15 residues. V gave up 3 bases and J gave up 3 bases, with 11 bases separating them. Germline lookup yields CDR1 MNHNS and CDR2 SASEGT. CDR3: CASSDPGLANEKLFF. DNA of the CDR3: TGTGCCAGCAGTGATCCCGGGTTGGCTAATGAAAAACTGTTTTTT.

The chain has TRBV12-3 or TRBV12-4 and TRBJ2-1; D is unresolved. Trimming removed 2 bases from V and 7 bases from J, with 3 bases in between. CDR3 length equals 11 residues. This chain's CDR3 is CASSLRNEQFF. The CDR3 nucleotides are TGTGCCAGCAGTTTAAGGAATGAGCAGTTCTTC.

The J gene is TRBJ1-3, the V gene TRBV2; D perhaps matches TRBD1 (6 bases). The CDR3 has 15 amino acids. The V gene's germline CDR1 is SNHLY and CDR2 FYNNEI. Trimming cost V 2 bases and J 5 bases, with 13 bases left between them. The CDR3 is CASSELGAGRNTIYF. DNA of the CDR3: TGTGCCAGCAGTGAATTGGGGGCTGGTAGAAACACCATATATTTT.

This sequence joins TRBV19 and TRBJ2-6; possible D gene TRBD1, 6 bases. The germline V gene encodes CDR1 LNHDA and CDR2 SQIVND (reference sequence). The CDR3 spans 17 residues. V lost 3 bases to trimming and J lost 0 bases, with 12 bases between them. CDR3 coding DNA: TGTGCCAGTAGTATGATCACAGGGAGCTCTGGGGCCAACGTCCTGACTTTC. Translation: CASSMITGSSGANVLTF.

This chain links TRBV5-1 with TRBJ1-2, with TRBD1 identical over 7 bases. Germline assignment: CDR1 SGHRS and CDR2 YFSETQ. The CDR3 has 15 amino acids. Losses at the gene ends were 7 bases for V and 4 bases for J; bases not matched to a gene: 13. The CDR3 DNA reads TGCGCCAGCCAAAGCGCGACAGGGTTCGGCTATGGCTACACCTTC. Translating it yields CASQSATGFGYGYTF.

In its sample, this clone was seen a few times. V is TRBV24-1 and J is TRBJ1-2; possibly TRBD1 for D (5 bases). Trimming cost V 3 bases and J 8 bases, with 12 bases left between them. The length of the CDR3 is 13 residues. CDR1 and CDR2 (germline): KGHDR, SFDVKD. The CDR3 DNA is TGTGCCACCAGTGATCAAGGGGTGGAAGGCTACACCTTC. Protein product: CATSDQGVEGYTF.

The chain links TRBV28 to TRBJ1-1; D is ambiguous. V lost 6 bases, J lost 7 bases, and 9 bases lay in between. Germline V lookup: CDR1 MDHEN, CDR2 SYDVKM. The CDR3 is 11 residues long. The CDR3, as DNA: TGTGCCAGCAGACGTTGGGGTGAAGCTTTCTTT. Amino acid sequence: CASRRWGEAFF. The full variable domain, rest sourced from reference TRBV28 and TRBJ1-1, is DVKVTQSSRYLVKRTGEKVFLECVQDMDHENMFWYRQDPGLGLRLIYFSYDVKMKEKGDIPEGYSVSREKKERFSLILESASTNQTSMYLCASRRWGEAFFGQGTRLTVV.

The V and J genes are TRBV5-1 and TRBJ2-3; 8 bases fit TRBD2. The J segment lost 3 bases and the V segment lost 0 bases, leaving 3 bases of the junction unmatched. This CDR3 comprises 15 residues. Germline V gene lookup returns CDR1 SGHRS and CDR2 YFSETQ. This CDR3 is CASSLGSGGTDTQYF. In DNA, the CDR3 is TGCGCCAGCAGCTTGGGGAGCGGGGGAACAGATACGCAGTATTTT.